The rows below give T cell receptor beta chains drawn from one sample of a study of a mutant IDH1 vaccine in newly diagnosed glioma. Some clones are missing from TCRdb's copy, which holds only in-frame ones; the method was immunoSEQ multiplex PCR. Seen here are roughly 74,000 clones, around 83% observed once, and the top ten hold approximately 0.8%. These receptors lack a known antigen. Sequencing used PBMCs, obtained from a glioma patient whose treatment included an IDH1 peptide vaccine. These receptors were collected from a woman aged 45 to 65 with glioma. The CDR3 runs from the conserved cysteine through the conserved F or W. A D gene is named only where the DNA matches it firmly. Some rows mark clone size as missing; the rest say once, few, many or name a class of expanded clone.

>TRBV4-2|TRBD2|TRBJ2-3|NA
CASSQGVRLAGEDTQYF
TGTGCCAGCAGCCAAGGGGTTCGACTAGCGGGAGAAGATACGCAGTATTTT
>TRBV5-1|NA|TRBJ2-7|NA
CASSLADLRFEQYF
TGCGCCAGCAGCTTGGCAGACTTGCGCTTCGAGCAGTACTTC
>TRBV30|NA|TRBJ1-2|few
CASTTLGGYTF
TGTGCCTCCACCACCCTAGGTGGCTACACCTTC
>TRBV5-1|TRBD2|TRBJ2-1|NA
CASSLTSGRVDEQFF
TGCGCCAGCAGCTTGACTAGCGGGAGGGTCGATGAGCAGTTCTTC
>TRBV30|TRBD2|TRBJ2-1|once
CAWSVLLAGGSEQFF
TGTGCCTGGAGTGTACTACTAGCGGGAGGGAGTGAGCAGTTCTTC
>TRBV2|NA|TRBJ2-1|NA
CASAVVVEQFF
TGTGCCAGCGCCGTGGTTGTGGAGCAGTTCTTC
>TRBV10-2|NA|TRBJ1-2|NA
CASSGEVEDTTFGYGYTF
TGCGCCAGCAGTGGTGAGGTGGAGGACACAACTTTCGGGTATGGCTACACCTTC
>TRBV19|TRBD1|TRBJ2-4|NA
CASSISRQGRGIQYF
TGTGCCAGTAGTATTTCCCGACAGGGACGAGGCATTCAGTACTTC
>TRBV7-6|TRBD2|TRBJ2-3|NA
CASSLGGTSGGTDTQYF
TGTGCCAGCAGCTTAGGCGGGACTAGCGGCGGCACAGATACGCAGTATTTT
>TRBV30|NA|TRBJ1-1|NA
CAWTPLPAEAFF
TGTGCCTGGACCCCCCTACCCGCTGAAGCTTTCTTT
>TRBV9|NA|TRBJ1-4|NA
CASSVASGTGEKLFF
TGTGCCAGCAGCGTAGCGTCCGGGACCGGCGAAAAACTGTTTTTT
>TRBV27|TRBD1|TRBJ1-5|NA
CASRGQGYNQPQHF
TGTGCCAGCAGGGGACAGGGGTACAATCAGCCCCAGCATTTT
>TRBV27|NA|TRBJ2-7|NA
CASSLSPFSGMEYEQYF
TGTGCCAGCAGTTTATCGCCGTTTTCAGGGATGGAGTACGAGCAGTACTTC
>TRBV27|NA|TRBJ2-7|NA
CASTPDGTPLGEQYF
TGTGCCAGCACACCGGACGGGACCCCACTGGGGGAGCAGTACTTC
>TRBV9|TRBD2|TRBJ2-2|NA
CASSVGTSGMTGELFF
TGTGCCAGCAGCGTAGGAACTAGCGGGATGACCGGGGAGCTGTTTTTT
>TRBV6-5|NA|TRBJ1-2|NA
CASSYGQGYLYGYTF
TGTGCCAGCAGTTACGGGCAGGGGTATTTGTATGGCTACACCTTC
>TRBV10-2|TRBD2|TRBJ2-5|NA
CASKGLAGRGETQYF
TGCGCCAGCAAGGGCCTAGCGGGTCGGGGGGAGACCCAGTACTTC
>TRBV27|NA|TRBJ1-4|NA
CASRQGGLGEKLFF
TGTGCCAGCAGGCAGGGCGGGCTGGGTGAAAAACTGTTTTTT
>TRBV27|TRBD2|TRBJ2-5|once
CASSLSRGSGRSETQYF
TGTGCCAGCAGTTTATCCCGGGGTAGCGGGAGAAGTGAGACCCAGTACTTC
>TRBV14|NA|TRBJ1-5|NA
CASSQDLEAGDQPQHF
TGTGCCAGCAGCCAAGATCTGGAGGCAGGCGACCAGCCCCAGCATTTT